A single sample gave rise to the 27 T cell receptor beta chains below, sequenced in a study of blood T cell repertoires in COVID-19. This table comes from immunoSEQ multiplex PCR, and its TCRdb copy is limited to in-frame clones, with some not included. Here the sample spans tens of thousands of clones, roughly 80% being singletons. The sequenced material came from peripheral blood. The origin of the receptors is a man aged 50 to 60 with acute or convalescent COVID-19.

The chain combines TRBV5-4 with TRBJ1-3; 8 bases fit TRBD1. J lost 1 base, V lost 4 bases, and 1 base had no gene match. This CDR3 region has 14 residues. Germline V CDR1 and CDR2: SGHNT, YYREEE (reference sequence). CDR3 sequence (DNA): TGTGCCAGCAGCAACAGGGGGTCTGGAAACACCATATATTTT. As protein: CASSNRGSGNTIYF.

The rearrangement uses TRBV27 and TRBJ2-5; 7 bases fit TRBD1. Germline-derived CDR1 and CDR2 are MNHEY and SMNVEV (reference sequence). This CDR3 has 15 residues. J gave up 5 bases and V 3 bases, and 9 bases lay outside the gene matches. Here the CDR3 DNA reads TGTGCCAGCAGTTTGTCGGGACAGAGGGAGGAGACCCAGTACTTC. Translating gives CASSLSGQREETQYF.

The rearrangement uses TRBV29-1 and TRBJ2-7; D may be TRBD1 (6 bases). V was pared by 2 bases and J by 0 bases, with 8 bases between. Germline V gene sequence: CDR1 SQVTM, CDR2 ANQGSEA. The CDR3 contains 13 residues. As DNA, the CDR3 is TGCAGCGTTGAACACAGGGCCTCCTACGAGCAGTACTTC. Amino acids: CSVEHRASYEQYF.

This chain uses TRBV6-5 with TRBJ1-1; D possibly corresponds to TRBD1 (5 bases). Between the trimmed V and J ends, which lost 6 bases and 6 bases, there was a span of 11 bases. CDR3 length: 12 residues. Germline-derived CDR1 and CDR2 are MNHEY and SVGAGI. In DNA, the CDR3 is TGTGCCAGCAGCCTACAGGTCTCTGAAGCTTTCTTT. It yields the protein CASSLQVSEAFF.

This rearrangement joins TRBV29-1 to TRBJ2-7, with TRBD1 matching 11 bases. Per germline, CDR1 SQVTM and CDR2 ANQGSEA. The length of the CDR3 is 14 residues. V trimming: 3 bases; J trimming: 2 bases; junction bases outside the gene matches: 3. CDR3 loop: CSVEDRGRTYEQYF. In DNA, the CDR3 is TGCAGCGTTGAGGACAGGGGGCGGACCTACGAGCAGTACTTC.

The chain uses TRBV9 and TRBJ2-1; D may be TRBD2 (6 bases). The CDR3 runs to 13 residues. Per the germline V gene, CDR1 is SGDLS and CDR2 is YYNGEE. Trimming took 3 bases from V and 7 from J, leaving 11 bases between them. The CDR3 region has the DNA TGTGCCAGCAGCGCGGCCCGGGGGAATGAGCAGTTCTTC. Translating it yields CASSAARGNEQFF.

The gene calls are TRBV28 and TRBJ1-2, with unresolved D. V was trimmed by 2 bases and J by 8 bases, leaving 18 bases between them. CDR3 length: 15 amino acids. Germline V gives CDR1 MDHEN, CDR2 SYDVKM. CDR3: CASSLRQNRGLGYTF. CDR3 coding DNA: TGTGCCAGCAGTTTACGGCAGAACCGAGGTTTGGGCTACACCTTC.

This chain uses TRBV14 with TRBJ2-5; possibly TRBD1 for D (6 bases). CDR3 length: 14 residues. CDR1 SGHDN and CDR2 FVKESK come from the germline V gene. V was shortened by 5 bases and J by 1 base, with 11 bases between the two germline ends. CDR3 region: CASSARQAQETQYF. DNA for the CDR3: TGTGCCAGCAGCGCACGACAGGCCCAAGAGACCCAGTACTTC.

The chain employs TRBV4-1 and TRBJ1-1, with 9 bases matching TRBD1. The V segment lost 0 bases and the J segment 2 bases; nucleotides outside the gene matches: 19. The CDR3 runs 21 residues. Germline assignment: CDR1 MGHRA and CDR2 YSYEKL. The CDR3: CASSQDRYRGLGPILNTEAFF. CDR3 DNA: TGCGCCAGCAGCCAAGATCGGTACAGGGGGCTGGGACCCATTCTAAACACTGAAGCTTTCTTT.

The chain has TRBV6-5 and TRBJ1-2, with D possibly matching TRBD1 (6 bases). The CDR3 has 15 amino acids. CDR1 and CDR2 (germline): MNHEY, SVGAGI. V dropped 4 bases and J dropped 0 bases, with 12 bases sitting between them. The CDR3 here is CASSLTGPANYGYTF. Written as DNA, the CDR3 is TGTGCCAGCAGTTTGACAGGCCCAGCTAACTATGGCTACACCTTC.

The gene calls are TRBV14 and TRBJ2-7; D possibly corresponds to TRBD1 (5 bases). The length of the CDR3 is 15 residues. The V and J ends lost 4 bases and 1 base respectively, with 14 bases between them. Per the germline V gene, CDR1 is SGHDN and CDR2 is FVKESK. CDR3 bases: TGTGCCAGCAGCCTCCAGAATCAGGGTTCCTACGAGCAGTACTTC. Translating gives CASSLQNQGSYEQYF.

The chain is built from TRBV19 and TRBJ1-5; D is perhaps TRBD1 (6 bases). Trimming pared 5 bases from V and 2 bases from J, leaving 10 bases between. The germline V gene has CDR1 LNHDA and CDR2 SQIVND (reference sequence). The CDR3 loop spans 14 amino acids. CDR3 region: CASSLQGGNQPQHF. CDR3 nucleotide sequence: TGTGCCAGTAGTCTACAGGGAGGCAATCAGCCCCAGCATTTT.

The J gene is TRBJ2-1, the V gene TRBV30; 12 bases line up with TRBD2. In germline, CDR1 is GTSNPN, CDR2 SVGIG (reference sequence). V lost 1 base, J lost 8 bases, and 6 bases stayed unmatched. This CDR3 is built from 15 residues. Here the CDR3 DNA reads TGTGCCTGGAGTGGCCCTAGCGGGGGGGACGATGAGCAGTTCTTC. It specifies CAWSGPSGGDDEQFF.

This rearrangement joins TRBV4-2 to TRBJ2-3; 7 bases agree with TRBD1. The germline gives CDR1 LGHNA, CDR2 YNFKEQ. This CDR3 is built from 15 residues. V shed 6 bases, J shed 2 bases, and the junction held 8 bases outside the gene matches. CDR3 residues: CASSKQGTDTDTQYF. CDR3 nucleotide sequence: TGTGCCAGCAGTAAACAGGGGACCGACACAGATACGCAGTATTTT.

As DNA, the CDR3 is TGTGCCAGCAGCTCCGGGACTAGCGGGAGGAACTACAATGAGCAGTTCTTC. Its translation: CASSSGTSGRNYNEQFF. V and J are TRBV11-2 and TRBJ2-1; 15 bases agree with TRBD2. The V segment lost 4 bases and the J segment 3 bases; nucleotides outside the gene matches: 4. The CDR3 sequence is 17 residues long. The germline gives CDR1 SGHAT, CDR2 FQNNGV.

This chain joins TRBV11-3 and TRBJ2-1, with 7 bases aligning to TRBD2. The CDR3 covers 15 residues. Germline values: CDR1 SGHNT, CDR2 YENEEA. V dropped 4 bases and J dropped 6; count of bases not matched to a gene: 9. CDR3 sequence reads: CASSWPMTGGNEQFF. In DNA, the CDR3 is TGTGCCAGCAGCTGGCCGATGACGGGAGGCAATGAGCAGTTCTTC.

The chain joins TRBV5-6 to TRBJ2-1, with D possibly being TRBD2 (6 bases). V lost 2 bases and J 0 bases, leaving 12 bases between the germline ends. Germline V gene sequence: CDR1 SGHDT, CDR2 YYEEEE. CDR3 length: 16 amino acids. Written as DNA, the CDR3 is TGTGCCAGCAGCTTTTCCCTGGGAGGCTCCTACAATGAGCAGTTCTTC. Residues: CASSFSLGGSYNEQFF.

In this sample, this clone turned up once. The chain couples TRBV12-3 or TRBV12-4 to TRBJ1-5; no firm D call. Trimming took 2 bases from V and 15 from J, leaving 14 bases between them. The CDR3 is made up of 12 amino acids. CDR3: CASSLLAGSTHF. In DNA form, the CDR3 reads TGTGCCAGCAGTTTACTGGCGGGGTCAACGCATTTT.

This chain joins TRBV5-1 and TRBJ1-2; 8 bases match TRBD1. Germline V lookup: CDR1 SGHRS, CDR2 YFSETQ. This CDR3 spans 15 amino acids. With 5 bases clipped from V and 5 bases from J, the junction kept 11 bases outside the gene matches. The CDR3 here is CASRSRGQGRYGYTF. In DNA form, the CDR3 reads TGCGCCAGCAGATCGAGAGGACAGGGCCGATATGGCTACACCTTC.

This chain links TRBV6-6 with TRBJ2-2; TRBD1 aligns across 10 bases. Germline V gene lookup returns CDR1 MNHNY and CDR2 SVGAGI (reference sequence). Germline trimming cut 8 bases from V and 9 bases from J; bases unmatched to any gene: 6. CDR3 length: 13 amino acids. DNA of the CDR3: TGTGCCAGCGGACAGGGGGATCGGCGGGAGCTGTTTTTT. It specifies CASGQGDRRELFF.

The CDR3: CASVPRGGATEAFF. CDR3 in DNA: TGTGCCAGTGTGCCGCGAGGGGGCGCGACTGAAGCTTTCTTT. The chain carries TRBV19 and TRBJ1-1, with 7 nucleotides matching TRBD1. Per the germline V gene, CDR1 is LNHDA and CDR2 is SQIVND (reference sequence). The V and J ends lost 8 bases and 5 bases, in that order; junction bases with no gene match: 11. The CDR3 spans 14 residues.

V is TRBV19 and J is TRBJ1-2; D is unresolved. The germline gives CDR1 LNHDA, CDR2 SQIVND (reference sequence). V was cut by 0 bases and J by 4 bases, with 9 bases left in between. The CDR3 is 14 residues long. Here the CDR3 DNA reads TGTGCCAGTAGTATAGATGCGTACTCCTATGGCTACACCTTC. This codes for CASSIDAYSYGYTF.

For the CDR3, the DNA is TGTGCCAGCAGTCCCGACGGTGGGGCACTCGGCTATGGCTACACCTTC. It specifies CASSPDGGALGYGYTF. V and J are TRBV27 and TRBJ1-2; a weak D match, TRBD1 (5 bases). V lost 5 bases, J lost 4 bases, and 20 bases lay in between. Germline CDR1 and CDR2: MNHEY and SMNVEV (reference sequence). This CDR3 comprises 16 residues.

This sequence joins TRBV29-1 and TRBJ1-5, with TRBD1 as a possible D gene (5 bases). Germline values: CDR1 SQVTM, CDR2 ANQGSEA. Deletions cut 6 bases from V and 0 bases from J, with 9 bases between. The CDR3 runs 13 residues. CDR3: CSVQDHSNQPQHF. CDR3 coding DNA: TGCAGCGTACAGGACCATAGCAATCAGCCCCAGCATTTT.

The gene calls are TRBV12-5 and TRBJ2-5; possibly TRBD2 for D (6 bases). Germline V gene data show CDR1 as LGHNT and CDR2 as FRNRAP. The CDR3 sequence is 15 residues long. Trimming took 5 bases from V and 1 from J, leaving 14 bases between them. CDR3 sequence: CASGMLGTRQETQYF. The CDR3 nucleotides read TGTGCTAGTGGTATGCTCGGGACTCGCCAAGAGACCCAGTACTTC.

The rearrangement uses TRBV29-1 and TRBJ2-3; 12 nucleotides match TRBD2. CDR1 is SQVTM and CDR2 is ANQGSEA in the germline V gene. This CDR3 is built from 14 residues. Trimming took 7 bases from V and 1 from J; bases not matched to a gene: 3. The CDR3 is CSARTSGGTDTQYF. The CDR3 DNA reads TGCAGCGCCCGGACTAGCGGGGGCACAGATACGCAGTATTTT.

J is TRBJ1-6 and V is TRBV7-8, with TRBD1 as a possible D gene (6 bases). From germline, CDR1 is SGHVS and CDR2 FQNEAQ. Trimming shortened V by 4 bases and J by 6 bases, and 13 bases separated the two germline ends. The length of the CDR3 is 15 residues. CDR3 sequence (DNA): TGTGCCAGCAGCTGGGGGGGGGCCGGTAATTCACCCCTCCACTTT. Translating gives CASSWGGAGNSPLHF.